This T cell receptor (beta chain) is drawn from a study of CD8+ T cells in alopecia areata. Regarding this clone: Antigen specificity is unknown.

General observations from the study: During tofacitinib treatment, many expanded lesional clones remained in scalp and blood.

Extracted RNA was reverse transcribed, and the resulting cDNA served as sequencing template. Data came from immunoSEQ multiplex PCR; TCRdb stores just in-frame clones and leaves some out. The sample has around 200,000 clones, 58% seen once; the top ten hold roughly 12%. The treatment here: oral pan-JAK inhibitor, 5-10 mg twice daily. This CDR3 is 14 amino acids long. CDR1 SGDLS and CDR2 YYNGEE come from the germline V gene. Deletions cut 3 bases from V and 0 bases from J, with 9 bases between. The TCR comes from a human donor with alopecia areata. The chain carries TRBV9 and TRBJ1-2; D possibly corresponds to TRBD1 (5 bases). This specimen consisted of CD8+ T cells sorted from blood, obtained at week 24, from a patient treated with tofacitinib. The CDR3 loop reads CASSGGASNYGYTF. CDR3 in DNA: TGTGCCAGCAGCGGCGGGGCGTCTAACTATGGCTACACCTTC.